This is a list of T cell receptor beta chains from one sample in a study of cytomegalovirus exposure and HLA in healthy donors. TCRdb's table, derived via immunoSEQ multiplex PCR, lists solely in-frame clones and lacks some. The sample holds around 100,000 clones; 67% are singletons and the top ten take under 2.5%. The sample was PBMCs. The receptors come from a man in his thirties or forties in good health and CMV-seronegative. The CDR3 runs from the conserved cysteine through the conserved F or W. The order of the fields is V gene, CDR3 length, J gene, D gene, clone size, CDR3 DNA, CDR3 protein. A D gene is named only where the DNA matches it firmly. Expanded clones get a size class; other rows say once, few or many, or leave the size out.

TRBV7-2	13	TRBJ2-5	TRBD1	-	TGTGCCAGCAGCTTGACAGGGGGAGAGACCCAGTACTTC	CASSLTGGETQYF
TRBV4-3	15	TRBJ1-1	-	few	TGCGCCAGCAGCCAAGAGGCGACGGGGAACACTGAAGCTTTCTTT	CASSQEATGNTEAFF
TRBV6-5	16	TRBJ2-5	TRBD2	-	TGTGCCAGCAGTTACTCGATCCAGCGGGGGGGAGAGACCCAGTACTTC	CASSYSIQRGGETQYF
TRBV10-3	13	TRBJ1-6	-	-	TGTGCCATCAGTGGGGGAGATAATTCACCCCTCCACTTT	CAISGGDNSPLHF
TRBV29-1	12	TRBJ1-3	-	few	TGCAGCGTCGCAGACTCTGGAAACACCATATATTTT	CSVADSGNTIYF
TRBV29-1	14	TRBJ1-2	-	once	TGCAGCGTTGAAGGACAGGCGGCCTACTATGGCTACACCTTC	CSVEGQAAYYGYTF
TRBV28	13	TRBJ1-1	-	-	TGTGCCAGCAGTCCCCCCGGCAGGCATGAAGCTTTCTTT	CASSPPGRHEAFF
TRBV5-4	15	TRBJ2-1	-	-	TGTGCCAGCAGCTTGATTCTCAGCTCCTACAATGAGCAGTTCTTC	CASSLILSSYNEQFF
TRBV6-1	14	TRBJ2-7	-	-	TGTGCCAGCAGTGAAGGGTCAGGGGCTTACGAGCAGTACTTC	CASSEGSGAYEQYF
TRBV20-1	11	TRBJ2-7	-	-	TGCAGTGCTAGAGACCCGTACGAGCAGTACTTC	CSARDPYEQYF
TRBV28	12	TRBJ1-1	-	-	TGTGCCAGCACCATTCCCCAGGGTGAAGCTTTCTTT	CASTIPQGEAFF
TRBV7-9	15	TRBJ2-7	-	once	TGTGCCAGCAGCTGGACGACAGGGACTTCCTACGAGCAGTACTTC	CASSWTTGTSYEQYF
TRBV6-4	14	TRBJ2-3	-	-	TGTGCCAGCAGCCCACAGGGAAGCACAGATACGCAGTATTTT	CASSPQGSTDTQYF
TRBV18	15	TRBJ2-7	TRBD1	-	TGTGCCAGCTCACTCGGACAGGCGAATTCCTACGAGCAGTACTTC	CASSLGQANSYEQYF
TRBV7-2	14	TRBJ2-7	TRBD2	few	TGTGCCAGCAGCCTGGCGGGGGGTTCCTACGAGCAGTACTTC	CASSLAGGSYEQYF
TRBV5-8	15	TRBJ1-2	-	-	TGTGCCAGCAGCTTGTCCGGGGGATCGAACTATGGCTACACCTTC	CASSLSGGSNYGYTF
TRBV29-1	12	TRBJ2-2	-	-	TGCAGCGGCGCTTCTGACACCGGGGAGCTGTTTTTT	CSGASDTGELFF
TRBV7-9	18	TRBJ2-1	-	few	TGTGCCAGCAGCCCCCCTCGCTTGAAGGAGATATTAAACAATGAGCAGTTCTTC	CASSPPRLKEILNNEQFF